This passage covers 26 T cell receptor beta chains from one sample sequenced in a study of CD8 T cells in Susac syndrome. It was with random hexamers that 0.5 to 1 ug RNA was reverse transcribed. TCRdb processed the immunoSEQ multiplex PCR reads anew with MiXCR; each CDR3 protein has one entry. The repertoire holds about 300,000 distinct CDR3 sequences, with 89% as singletons. Sequenced material: CD8+ T cells from PBMCs. The receptors come from a human donor with multiple sclerosis.

This chain connects TRBV9 to TRBJ2-5; D call uncertain. The CDR3 totals 16 residues. Germline V gene sequence: CDR1 SGDLS, CDR2 YYNGEE. V was shortened by 4 bases and J by 8 bases, with 24 bases between the two germline ends. The CDR3 loop is CASSQGPPKGPPTQYF. The DNA of the CDR3 is TGTGCCAGCAGCCAAGGGCCGCCTAAAGGGCCGCCTACCCAGTACTTC.

The V call is TRBV12-3 or TRBV12-4, the J call TRBJ1-2; the D is unclear. The CDR3 runs to 14 residues. The V end was cut by 6 bases, the J end by 5 bases, with 16 bases between. Written as DNA, the CDR3 is TGTGCCAGCAGAGACAACGGTGATTGGTATGGCTACACCTTC. Its protein product is CASRDNGDWYGYTF.

This chain links TRBV2 with TRBJ2-5; the D call may be TRBD1 or TRBD2 (5 bases each). Germline loops: CDR1 SNHLY, CDR2 FYNNEI. The CDR3 length is 16 residues. Trimming left V 0 bases short and J 1 base short, with 12 bases between. The DNA for the CDR3 is TGTGCCAGCAGTGAAGCGGTTGCAGGGACCCAAGAGACCCAGTACTTC. As protein: CASSEAVAGTQETQYF. Looking up the rest from reference TRBV2 and TRBJ2-5 gives the full variable domain: EPEVTQTPSHQVTQMGQEVILRCVPISNHLYFYWYRQILGQKVEFLVSFYNNEISEKSEIFDDQFSVERPDGSNFTLKIRSTKLEDSAMYFCASSEAVAGTQETQYFGPGTRLLVL.

The chain combines TRBV7-2 with TRBJ2-1; TRBD2 aligns across 8 bases. The ends lost 4 bases at V and 10 bases at J; junction bases unmatched: 6. Germline V gene sequence: CDR1 SGHTA, CDR2 FQGNSA. This CDR3 is built from 13 residues. CDR3 coding DNA: TGTGCCAGCAGCTCGGGGACTAGTGGGGAGCAGTTCTTC. Translated: CASSSGTSGEQFF. The full variable domain, rest sourced from reference TRBV7-2 and TRBJ2-1, is GAGVSQSPSNKVTEKGKDVELRCDPISGHTALYWYRQSLGQGLEFLIYFQGNSAPDKSGLPSDRFSAERTGGSVSTLTIQRTQQEDSAVYLCASSSGTSGEQFFGPGTRLTVL.

Written as DNA, the CDR3 is TGTGCCAGCTCCGCTCCCGGGATGGAGGGCACAGATACGCAGTATTTT. This gives the protein CASSAPGMEGTDTQYF. The chain joins TRBV28 to TRBJ2-3; a possible D gene is TRBD2 (5 bases). The V gene's germline CDR1 is MDHEN and CDR2 SYDVKM. The CDR3 runs 16 residues. V was shortened by 8 bases and J by 1 base, with 19 bases between the two germline ends.

CDR3 nucleotides: TGCAGTGCCCGGACAGGGATTATACCCGCCTCTGGAAACACCATATATTTT. This encodes CSARTGIIPASGNTIYF. This sequence joins TRBV20-1 and TRBJ1-3; 8 bases are shared with TRBD1. Looked up from germline, CDR1 is DFQATT and CDR2 is SNEGSKA (reference sequence). The V gene end was trimmed by 6 bases and the J gene end by 0 bases; junction bases not matched to a gene: 13. This CDR3 is built from 17 residues.

This sequence joins TRBV10-3 and TRBJ2-7; no firm D call. V gave up 3 bases and J gave up 5 bases, with 8 bases separating them. This CDR3 is built from 12 residues. Germline loops: CDR1 ENHRY, CDR2 SYGVKD. For the CDR3, the DNA is TGTGCCATCAGTGATCTCGGCGACGAGCAGTACTTC. Encoded protein: CAISDLGDEQYF.

In this sample, this clonotype turned up once. The chain couples TRBV6-5 to TRBJ2-7, with a tentative D call TRBD2 (5 bases). CDR1 and CDR2 from the germline V gene are MNHEY and SVGAGI. The CDR3 consists of 13 residues. The V end was cut by 6 bases, the J end by 4 bases, with 13 bases between. The DNA of the CDR3 is TGTGCCAGCAGAGGATCGCGACTATACGAGCAGTACTTC. It codes for CASRGSRLYEQYF.

This clonotype has only a few counts. The chain combines TRBV13 with TRBJ2-7; tentatively, D is TRBD2 (6 bases). CDR3 length: 17 residues. Germline V gene lookup returns CDR1 PRHDT and CDR2 FYEKMQ (reference sequence). V lost 5 bases to trimming and J lost 2 bases, with 22 bases between them. CDR3 protein: CASSARDSIIVPYEQYF. CDR3 DNA sequence: TGTGCCAGCAGCGCTCGGGACTCCATAATCGTCCCCTACGAGCAGTACTTC.

The chain combines TRBV5-6 with TRBJ2-1, with D perhaps being TRBD1 or TRBD2 (5 bases each). Germline CDR1 reads SGHDT; CDR2 reads YYEEEE. V was trimmed by 0 bases and J by 11 bases, leaving 9 bases between them. The CDR3 totals 12 residues. CDR3 nucleotide sequence: TGTGCCAGCAGCTTGGGGGACCGACAGCAGTTCTTC. Translating gives CASSLGDRQQFF.

The chain joins TRBV5-1 to TRBJ2-1; 9 bases agree with TRBD2. This CDR3 is 16 amino acids long. Looked up from germline, CDR1 is SGHRS and CDR2 is YFSETQ. V lost 2 bases and J lost 6; bases outside the gene matches: 9. The chain's CDR3 is CASSLSVAGVANEQFF. DNA of the CDR3: TGCGCCAGCAGCTTATCTGTAGCGGGAGTAGCCAATGAGCAGTTCTTC.

This rearrangement joins TRBV20-1 to TRBJ1-3; no clear D. The ends were cut back, 1 base at V and 2 bases at J, with 15 bases in the middle. Looked up from germline, CDR1 is DFQATT and CDR2 is SNEGSKA (reference sequence). The CDR3 is 16 amino acids. The CDR3 bases are TGCAGTGCTAGAGCCACAGAGGGCAGCACTGGAAACACCATATATTTT. Its translation is CSARATEGSTGNTIYF.

This chain uses TRBV7-3 with TRBJ2-2; 12 bases are shared with TRBD2. The trim removed 1 base at V and 4 bases at J, leaving 10 bases unmatched. CDR1 and CDR2 (germline): SGHTA, FQGTGA. The CDR3 has 19 residues. CDR3 amino acids: CASSLKALAGGPGTGELFF. CDR3 in DNA: TGTGCCAGCAGCTTAAAAGCGCTAGCGGGAGGGCCGGGCACCGGGGAGCTGTTTTTT.

This chain links TRBV20-1 with TRBJ1-5; D gene unclear. The CDR3 is made up of 17 amino acids. Germline assignment: CDR1 DFQATT and CDR2 SNEGSKA (reference sequence). V was shortened by 6 bases and J by 0 bases, with 21 bases between the two germline ends. CDR3 loop: CSAGDAHDPYSNQPQHF. The CDR3 bases are TGCAGTGCGGGAGACGCCCACGACCCGTATAGCAATCAGCCCCAGCATTTT.

V and J are TRBV25-1 and TRBJ2-6; 14 nucleotides agree with TRBD2. Germline loops: CDR1 MGHDK, CDR2 SYGVNS. Trimming removed 0 bases from V and 0 bases from J; junction bases left unmatched: 4. This CDR3 is 20 amino acids long. The CDR3 loop reads CASSEYGLAGGASGANVLTF. CDR3 DNA sequence: TGTGCCAGCAGTGAATATGGACTAGCGGGAGGCGCCTCTGGGGCCAACGTCCTGACTTTC. The full variable domain, in which reference TRBV25-1 and TRBJ2-6 provide the parts outside the CDR3, is EADIYQTPRYLVIGTGKKITLECSQTMGHDKMYWYQQDPGMELHLIHYSYGVNSTEKGDLSSESTVSRIRTEHFPLTLESARPSHTSQYLCASSEYGLAGGASGANVLTFGAGSRLTVL.

J is TRBJ2-5 and V is TRBV7-9, with D possibly being TRBD1 (6 bases). Germline V gives CDR1 SEHNR, CDR2 FQNEAQ (reference sequence). Trimming shortened V by 2 bases and J by 1 base, and 11 bases separated the two germline ends. This CDR3 region has 15 residues. In nucleotides, the CDR3 is TGTGCCAGCAGCTTAAGTCCCAGGGGCCAAGAGACCCAGTACTTC. Translation gives CASSLSPRGQETQYF.

V and J are TRBV10-3 and TRBJ1-1; maybe TRBD1 (6 bases). There are 11 residues in the CDR3. Germline CDR1 and CDR2: ENHRY and SYGVKD. V dropped 6 bases and J dropped 7 bases, with 9 bases sitting between them. The CDR3 nucleotides are TGTGCCATCAGGACAGGCCATGAAGCTTTCTTT. Its translation: CAIRTGHEAFF.

In this sample, this clonotype turned up a few times. The chain uses TRBV6-1 and TRBJ2-7; unclear D gene. Trimming removed 4 bases at V and 0 bases at J, with 1 base between. The germline V gene encodes CDR1 MNHNS and CDR2 SASEGT. The CDR3 has 11 residues. DNA for the CDR3: TGTGCCAGCAGTGTCTCCTACGAGCAGTACTTC. Its protein product is CASSVSYEQYF.

The V call is TRBV19, the J call TRBJ2-1; 9 nucleotides align to TRBD1. The junction had 2 bases not matched to a gene; V was cut back by 4 bases and J by 7 bases. Germline CDR1 is LNHDA and CDR2 is SQIVND (reference sequence). The CDR3 contains 13 residues. DNA for the CDR3: TGTGCCAGTAGTACGGGGACAGGGAATGAGCAGTTCTTC. Amino acid sequence: CASSTGTGNEQFF.

J is TRBJ2-1 and V is TRBV4-1; D is unresolved. Matching the DNA end better, TRBJ2-7 makes the J call doubtful. CDR1 and CDR2 from the germline V gene are MGHRA and YSYEKL. This CDR3 has 17 amino acids. The CDR3 spells CASRPSPQMAGSYEQYF. In nucleotides, the CDR3 is TGCGCCAGCAGGCCAAGCCCCCAGATGGCCGGTTCCTACGAGCAGTACTTC.

The V call is TRBV4-3, the J call TRBJ2-5; tentatively, D is TRBD1 or TRBD2 (7 bases each). Trimming cost V 0 bases and J 1 base, with 9 bases left between them. Per germline, CDR1 LGHNA and CDR2 YSLEER. The CDR3 has 15 amino acids. CDR3 DNA: TGCGCCAGCAGCCAAGACAGGGGGGGCCAAGAGACCCAGTACTTC. Its translation is CASSQDRGGQETQYF.

This clonotype was seen just once. V is TRBV7-9 and J is TRBJ1-1, with D hard to call. V lost 6 bases to trimming and J lost 1 base, with 12 bases between them. Germline loops: CDR1 SEHNR, CDR2 FQNEAQ (reference sequence). CDR3 length: 14 residues. The CDR3 here is CASRPETGNTEAFF. CDR3 sequence (DNA): TGTGCCAGCAGACCCGAGACGGGGAACACTGAAGCTTTCTTT.

The chain has TRBV4-2 and TRBJ2-1, with 9 bases that match TRBD2. The CDR3 has 17 residues. The V and J ends lost 2 bases and 5 bases, in that order; junction bases with no gene match: 10. The V gene's germline CDR1 is LGHNA and CDR2 YNFKEQ. The CDR3 protein is CASSQYKAGGPHNEQFF. CDR3 sequence (DNA): TGTGCCAGCAGCCAATACAAAGCGGGAGGACCCCACAATGAGCAGTTCTTC.

This clonotype was found once. The genes are TRBV7-9 and TRBJ2-7; the D gene is possibly TRBD2 (6 bases). V was trimmed by 5 bases and J by 5 bases, leaving 16 bases between them. Germline V CDR1 and CDR2: SEHNR, FQNEAQ (reference sequence). This CDR3 spans 14 amino acids. The CDR3 DNA is TGTGCCAGCAGCGCCGCCCGTGGGGAGGACGAGCAGTACTTC. Protein product: CASSAARGEDEQYF.

This sequence joins TRBV9 and TRBJ2-3; TRBD2 might be the D (5 bases). Trimming removed 3 bases from V and 0 bases from J, with 11 bases in between. The CDR3 runs 15 residues. Germline V gives CDR1 SGDLS, CDR2 YYNGEE. The CDR3 bases are TGTGCCAGCAGCGAGACCCCGGGAAGCACAGATACGCAGTATTTT. As protein: CASSETPGSTDTQYF.

J is TRBJ2-3 and V is TRBV2; TRBD2 aligns across 12 bases. Germline trimming cut 6 bases from V and 2 bases from J; bases unmatched to any gene: 12. This CDR3 is 18 amino acids long. The V gene's germline CDR1 is SNHLY and CDR2 FYNNEI. CDR3 sequence: CASRSSGGGSLLTDTQYF. CDR3 nucleotide sequence: TGTGCCAGCAGGTCTAGCGGGGGGGGCTCGCTGCTCACAGATACGCAGTATTTT.